A single TCR beta chain is shown here with its context. Its antigen is not identified. This CDR3 region has 13 residues. V lost 2 bases, J lost 2 bases, and 5 bases lay in between. Germline-derived CDR1 and CDR2 are LGHNT and FRNRAP. The sample belongs to a study of shared clonotypes between healthy human individuals. Positive CCR7 selection of CD45RO-negative cells yielded the naive CD8 cells, and terminally differentiated effector memory CD45RA+ cells were excluded. Those who donated, Caucasian adults without exception, all lived in Nashville, Tennessee. Data came from immunoSEQ multiplex PCR; TCRdb stores just in-frame clones and leaves some out. The sample includes 550,000 to 750,000 clones, roughly 94% of them seen just once. Study results and caveats: Sampling involved blood alone; tissue repertoires likely differ. Represented diversity (both genetic and exposure-history) was limited by the small number of donors. The sharing of about 5% of naive CD4 clonotypes was seen across a handful of donors.

The genes are TRBV12-5 and TRBJ2-3; D remains unclear. The source of this sequence is a man under 40 in good health. Sequenced: naive CD8+ T cells sorted from blood. The CDR3 sequence: CASGLYYTDTQYF. The CDR3 region has the DNA TGTGCTAGTGGTTTGTACTACACAGATACGCAGTATTTT. Drawing the rest from reference TRBV12-5 and TRBJ2-3, the complete variable domain is DARVTQTPRHKVTEMGQEVTMRCQPILGHNTVFWYRQTMMQGLELLAYFRNRAPLDDSGMPKDRFSAEMPDATLATLKIQPSEPRDSAVYFCASGLYYTDTQYFGPGTRLTVL.